The rows below give T cell receptor beta chains drawn from one sample of a study of neurological immune-mediated disorders. TCRdb re-called the 5' RACE reads with MiXCR, one entry per CDR3 protein. Found here are about 60,000 distinct CDR3 sequences, 3.5% to 4.5% of them singletons; the top ten hold 2.2%. The specimen sequenced was PBMCs. These receptors all come from a woman in her forties or fifties with multiple sclerosis. Both conserved end residues are part of each CDR3. A D gene is named only where the DNA matches it firmly. Expanded clones are given a class, and other clones once, few, many or no size at all.

TRBV20-1	TRBD1	TRBJ1-5	many	TGCAGTGCTAGAGAACCCGGGACAGGGTCTCAGCCCCAGCATTTT	CSAREPGTGSQPQHF
TRBV3-1	TRBD1	TRBJ2-7	many	TGTGCCAGCAGCCCTCGACAGGGGGGTTTATACGAGCAGTACTTC	CASSPRQGGLYEQYF
TRBV25-1	-	TRBJ1-2	many	TGTGCCAGCAGTGAATACAGGGGTAGCTATGGCTACACCTTC	CASSEYRGSYGYTF
TRBV20-1	-	TRBJ2-3	many	TGCAGTGCCCCAAGGTTAACAGCAACAGATACGCAGTATTTT	CSAPRLTATDTQYF
TRBV29-1	TRBD1	TRBJ1-4	many	TGCAGCGTAGGGACAGGGGGCGATGGTGAAAAACTGTTTTTT	CSVGTGGDGEKLFF
TRBV12-3/TRBV12-4	TRBD2	TRBJ2-7	many	TGTGCCACTAGAGCGGGAGCCTACGAGCAGTACTTC	CATRAGAYEQYF
TRBV7-8	-	TRBJ1-1	many	TGTGCCAGCAGCTTAGTAGGATTAAAGGTTGGTTTCTTT	CASSLVGLKVGFF
TRBV3-1	-	TRBJ1-1	many	TGTGCCAGCCGCAACTGGAACACTGAAGCTTTCTTT	CASRNWNTEAFF
TRBV7-9	-	TRBJ1-5	-	TGTGCCAGCAGCAACACGCGGGGGGCGGGACAGCCCCAGCATTTT	CASSNTRGAGQPQHF
TRBV18	-	TRBJ1-5	few	TGTGCCAGCTCACCGAGCAGGGTAACTACCTATAGCAATCAGCCCCAGCATTTT	CASSPSRVTTYSNQPQHF
TRBV7-7	-	TRBJ1-1	many	TGTGCTAGCAGCCAGGGGCTAGAATCTGAAGCTTTCTTT	CASSQGLESEAFF
TRBV15	-	TRBJ2-1	-	TGTGCCACCAGCAGAGGTTGGCAGTCCTACAATGAGCAGTTCTTC	CATSRGWQSYNEQFF